The present entry profiles one T cell receptor (beta chain) with its context. This clonotype was counted only a few times. The specificity of this receptor is unknown. No base quality information exists; no much larger clone differs at one position. Set within a cohort of healthcare workers in London, UK, this nested case-control study involved weekly PCR testing of nasopharyngeal swabs along with blood sampling. Between 23 and 31 March 2020, the week of the UK lockdown, healthcare workers were enrolled and then followed up weekly for as long as 16 weeks. The library was produced with 5' RACE. The listed sequencing device is NextSeq 500. Unique molecular identifiers were attached to individual cDNA molecules in the TCR library protocol so that sequencing error and PCR bias could be corrected. Both TCR alpha and beta chains were sequenced, and tight co-correlation was observed between alpha and beta sequence abundances in each sample. As for the original processing: Decombinator V4 was used to annotate TCR sequences for V gene, J gene and CDR3. Expanded TCRs were defined as changing significantly between any two time points under a Poisson model with p below 0.0001. TCR abundances were normalised to the total number of TCRs sequenced per sample and were expressed as counts per million. TRAV1-2 paired with TRAJ12, TRAJ20 or TRAJ33 defined MAIT TCRs, while TRAV10 paired with TRAJ18 defined iNKT TCRs. VDJdb, accessed 1 November 2021, was searched for CMV, EBV and SARS-CoV-2 annotated TCRs, with TCRs annotated for multiple antigens excluded. TCRdb reprocessed the public reads (quality trimming at Q25 with fastp, clone calling with MiXCR) and kept in-frame beta chains. Rows with one shared CDR3 protein collapse into an entry with the most common genes and DNA. TCRdb's processing, not the authors' own work, is the source of the V and J calls. In this sample the table shows some 58,000 distinct CDR3 sequences, 11% of which occur a single time. Just under 3% of the sample lies in the top ten.

The data originate from a study of early T cells in non-severe SARS-CoV-2 infection (dated by TCRdb to about 2021). At the level of the whole study: Because TCR sequencing relied on bulk RNA taken from unsorted whole blood, pairing of alpha and beta chains was not possible. General conclusions and limits of the study: VDJdb matching was skewed toward anti-spike CD8 responses and likely underestimated virus-specific expansions by missing private and CD4 specificities.

V drops 5 bases and J drops 2 bases, leaving 13 bases in between. CDR1 and CDR2, looked up from the germline V gene, are SGHTA and FQGNSA. Spanning cysteine to phenylalanine, the CDR3 consists of 14 amino acids. The entry retains the CDR3 DNA only, 42 bases that are in frame from base 1. The chain links TRBV7-2 with TRBJ2-7, and possibly TRBD1, on 6 matching bases. The starting material was whole blood, obtained at baseline. The receptor's source is an adult who was a healthcare worker with PCR-confirmed SARS-CoV-2 infection or an uninfected control (not recorded which). The nucleotides are TGTGCCAGCAGCCTCTGGACAGAAGCCTACGAGCAGTACTTC. It codes for CASSLWTEAYEQYF.